This entry lists 24 T cell receptor beta chains sequenced from one sample in a study of blood T cells in healthy people across ages. A sample-barcoded 5' primer and a J-beta primer mix were used in a second PCR of about 7 to 12 cycles. TCRdb reprocessed the 5' RACE reads with MiXCR, giving one entry per CDR3 protein. The sample records roughly 1,500,000 distinct CDR3 sequences, roughly 32% being singletons. The sample taken for sequencing was blood. The receptor source for this set is a woman in her twenties or thirties in good health.

The chain uses TRBV20-1 and TRBJ2-5; D is perhaps TRBD1 (8 bases). V lost 2 bases and J 4 bases, leaving 17 bases between the germline ends. This CDR3 has 15 residues. Germline lookup yields CDR1 DFQATT and CDR2 SNEGSKA (reference sequence). The CDR3 nucleotides read TGCAGTGCTAGAACCGACAGGGGAGGGGGAGAGACCCAGTACTTC. This gives the protein CSARTDRGGGETQYF.

V is TRBV28 and J is TRBJ2-3; no reliable D call. The V end lost 6 bases, the J end lost 3 bases, and 10 bases lay between the germline ends. This CDR3 region has 13 residues. CDR1 is MDHEN, CDR2 SYDVKM, per germline. CDR3 protein: CASRKLRTDTQYF. CDR3 DNA sequence: TGTGCCAGCAGGAAACTTCGAACAGATACGCAGTATTTT.

V and J are TRBV29-1 and TRBJ2-7; TRBD2 might be the D (5 bases). V gave up 3 bases and J gave up 0 bases, with 15 bases separating them. The CDR3 loop spans 15 amino acids. CDR1 is SQVTM, CDR2 ANQGSEA, per germline. The CDR3: CSVEEGSTSSYEQYF. The CDR3 DNA is TGCAGCGTTGAGGAAGGGTCCACTAGCTCCTACGAGCAGTACTTC.

V and J are TRBV7-2 and TRBJ2-2; 13 nucleotides line up with TRBD2. This CDR3 comprises 15 residues. The V segment lost 8 bases and the J segment 4 bases; nucleotides outside the gene matches: 4. Per germline, CDR1 SGHTA and CDR2 FQGNSA. The CDR3 region has the DNA TGTGCCAGCGGGGGACTAGCGGGAATCACCGGGGAGCTGTTTTTT. It specifies CASGGLAGITGELFF.

J is TRBJ1-3 and V is TRBV12-3 or TRBV12-4; D not resolved. The V and J ends lost 5 bases and 2 bases respectively, with 10 bases between them. This CDR3 region has 14 residues. In DNA, the CDR3 is TGTGCCAGCAGTCGGGCCTCCCCTGGAAACACCATATATTTT. It encodes CASSRASPGNTIYF.

This clonotype occurred a few times. This chain links TRBV11-2 with TRBJ2-5, with 8 bases fitting TRBD2. V shed 5 bases, J shed 5 bases, and the junction held 13 bases outside the gene matches. The CDR3 is 16 residues long. Germline V gene lookup returns CDR1 SGHAT and CDR2 FQNNGV. The chain's CDR3 is CASSRLVGSGEETQYF. CDR3 DNA: TGTGCCAGCAGCCGCTTAGTAGGTAGCGGGGAGGAGACCCAGTACTTC.

The chain is built from TRBV12-3 or TRBV12-4 and TRBJ2-3, with D perhaps TRBD2 (6 bases). The CDR3 is 14 residues long. V shed 5 bases and J shed 4 bases, with 13 bases lying between them. The CDR3 coding sequence is TGTGCCAGCAGTCCCCGACTAGGGGCAGATACGCAGTATTTT. Its translation is CASSPRLGADTQYF.

In DNA form, the CDR3 reads TGCGCCAGCAGGGCCGGGACCTCGGATACGCAGTATTTT. Translated: CASRAGTSDTQYF. The chain couples TRBV5-1 to TRBJ2-3, with D perhaps assigned TRBD1 or TRBD2 (5 bases each). In germline, CDR1 is SGHRS, CDR2 YFSETQ. The CDR3 sequence is 13 residues long. The V end lost 5 bases, the J end lost 6 bases, and 13 bases lay between the germline ends.

This clonotype was counted a few times. This sequence joins TRBV6-1 and TRBJ1-5; possible D gene TRBD1, 5 bases. V was clipped by 6 bases and J by 6 bases, with 15 bases between them. The CDR3 is 14 amino acids. The germline CDR1 and CDR2 sequences are MNHNS and SASEGT. The CDR3 DNA sequence: TGTGCCAGCAGCGAGGGTCAGGGTGGTCAGCCCCAGCATTTT. Its translation is CASSEGQGGQPQHF.

This clonotype was seen only a few times. The chain couples TRBV11-2 to TRBJ2-7; D is perhaps TRBD1 or TRBD2 (7 bases each). V lost 5 bases and J 5 bases, leaving 19 bases between the germline ends. In germline, CDR1 is SGHAT, CDR2 FQNNGV. The CDR3 spans 15 residues. The DNA for the CDR3 is TGTGCCAGCAGCCCAGAGGTTGGGAGGGGGCACGAGCAGTACTTC. This sequence encodes CASSPEVGRGHEQYF. Complete variable domain (other parts from reference TRBV11-2 and TRBJ2-7): EAGVAQSPRYKIIEKRQSVAFWCNPISGHATLYWYQQILGQGPKLLIQFQNNGVVDDSQLPKDRFSAERLKGVDSTLKIQPAKLEDSAVYLCASSPEVGRGHEQYFGPGTRLTVT.

The DNA of the CDR3 is TGTGCCAGTAGTAAGCGGACTAGCGGGGACCTTTATACGCAGTATTTT. Translated: CASSKRTSGDLYTQYF. J is TRBJ2-3 and V is TRBV19, with 12 bases identical to TRBD2. There are 16 residues in the CDR3. Germline V gene lookup returns CDR1 LNHDA and CDR2 SQIVND (reference sequence). The trim removed 4 bases at V and 7 bases at J, leaving 9 bases unmatched.

The chain has TRBV5-1 and TRBJ2-1; 9 bases are shared with TRBD2. Germline loops: CDR1 SGHRS, CDR2 YFSETQ. V was clipped by 2 bases and J by 6 bases; unmatched bases: 6. CDR3 size: 15 residues. In nucleotides, the CDR3 is TGCGCCAGCAGCTTCATAGCGGGAGTAGGCAATGAGCAGTTCTTC. This sequence encodes CASSFIAGVGNEQFF.

This clonotype was picked up a small number of times. A junction boundary mismatches the germline segment, possibly from a read error. This chain joins TRBV7-3 and TRBJ2-2, with D hard to call. CDR3 size: 13 residues. Germline lookup yields CDR1 SGHTA and CDR2 FQGTGA. The CDR3 region has the DNA TGTGCCAGCAGATTAAGTCACACCGGGGAGCTGTTTTTT. Translation: CASRLSHTGELFF.

The chain joins TRBV14 to TRBJ2-1; 10 bases match TRBD2. This CDR3 contains 15 residues. Germline CDR1 SGHDN, CDR2 FVKESK. V shed 2 bases, J shed 8 bases, and the junction held 6 bases outside the gene matches. The CDR3 DNA reads as TGTGCCAGCAGCCAACCGCTAGCGGGAGTTTATGAGCAGTTCTTC. Translated, it gives CASSQPLAGVYEQFF.

The gene calls are TRBV6-1 and TRBJ1-1; no clear D gene. Trimming cost V 1 base and J 3 bases, with 18 bases left between them. CDR3 length: 17 residues. Germline assignment: CDR1 MNHNS and CDR2 SASEGT. CDR3: CASSEGKRAGWDTEAFF. The DNA for the CDR3 is TGTGCCAGCAGTGAAGGTAAAAGGGCAGGATGGGACACTGAAGCTTTCTTT.

This clonotype was seen a handful of times. V is TRBV7-9 and J is TRBJ2-4; D not certain. CDR3 size: 16 residues. V lost 3 bases and J lost 6, with 18 bases in between. From germline, CDR1 is SEHNR and CDR2 FQNEAQ (reference sequence). The CDR3 region has the DNA TGTGCCAGCAGCTTCACCCTGGGCGCAGATGGAAACATTCAGTACTTC. Translating gives CASSFTLGADGNIQYF.

In this sample, this clonotype turned up a few times. J is TRBJ2-1 and V is TRBV20-1, with 9 bases identical to TRBD2. The germline CDR1 and CDR2 sequences are DFQATT and SNEGSKA (reference sequence). CDR3 length equals 15 residues. V shed 1 base and J 8 bases; nucleotides not matched to a gene: 9. The CDR3 nucleotides are TGCAGTGCTAGAGTTGGGGGCGGGGGGGCATATGAGCAGTTCTTC. Encoded protein: CSARVGGGGAYEQFF.

This clonotype was recorded a few times. The chain recombines TRBV29-1 with TRBJ2-3, with a possible D match to TRBD1 (8 bases). From germline, CDR1 is SQVTM and CDR2 ANQGSEA. Trimming stripped 4 bases from V and 5 bases from J, with 19 bases between. The CDR3 runs to 15 residues. The CDR3, as DNA: TGCAGCGTTGGCGGGGGACAGGCGAGAGGAGATACGCAGTATTTT. Translating gives CSVGGGQARGDTQYF.

The chain couples TRBV28 to TRBJ2-3, with D possibly TRBD2 on 6 matching bases. CDR1 and CDR2 from the germline V gene are MDHEN and SYDVKM. The CDR3 is 15 amino acids. The germline V and J ends were trimmed by 5 bases and 3 bases, with 15 bases remaining between them. DNA for the CDR3: TGTGCCAGCAGTGGCTTGGGGGGTGGGACAGATACGCAGTATTTT. Amino acids: CASSGLGGGTDTQYF.

The chain uses TRBV20-1 and TRBJ2-1; TRBD1 agrees at 8 bases. Trimming cost V 6 bases and J 8 bases; bases outside gene matches: 12. Germline loops: CDR1 DFQATT, CDR2 SNEGSKA (reference sequence). CDR3 size: 14 residues. CDR3 sequence reads: CSAMTGARGDEQFF. In nucleotides, the CDR3 is TGCAGTGCCATGACAGGGGCCAGGGGGGATGAGCAGTTCTTC.

The chain joins TRBV27 to TRBJ2-1; 10 positions agree with TRBD2. Germline CDR1 and CDR2: MNHEY and SMNVEV (reference sequence). This CDR3 has 15 amino acids. After removal of 7 bases from V and 5 bases from J, the junction contained 8 bases not matched to a gene. CDR3 sequence: CASTSLAGENNEQFF. CDR3 in DNA: TGTGCCAGCACTTCGCTAGCGGGAGAGAACAATGAGCAGTTCTTC.

This chain links TRBV20-1 with TRBJ2-1, with D tentatively TRBD2 (6 bases). Germline lookup yields CDR1 DFQATT and CDR2 SNEGSKA (reference sequence). This CDR3 has 12 residues. V lost 7 bases and J 9 bases, leaving 16 bases between the germline ends. The CDR3 nucleotides read TGCAGTGGGGGGACTGAGGCGCCTGAGCAGTTCTTC. This sequence encodes CSGGTEAPEQFF.

V and J are TRBV20-1 and TRBJ2-5, with 7 bases matching TRBD2. V was pared by 3 bases and J by 3 bases, with 10 bases of the junction left unmatched. The CDR3 covers 15 residues. Germline V gene sequence: CDR1 DFQATT, CDR2 SNEGSKA (reference sequence). The CDR3 region has the DNA TGCAGTGCTAGGGCGGGGGACTCCATAGAAGAGACCCAGTACTTC. Its protein product is CSARAGDSIEETQYF.

The CDR3 coding sequence is TGTGCCATCCTCGGGACTAGCGGGGGGCCTAGCGCAGATACGCAGTATTTT. Residues: CAILGTSGGPSADTQYF. The J gene is TRBJ2-3, the V gene TRBV6-1, with TRBD2 identical over 15 bases. Germline V gene sequence: CDR1 MNHNS, CDR2 SASEGT. This CDR3 is built from 17 residues. J lost 4 bases, V lost 10 bases, and 12 bases had no gene match.